This T cell receptor beta chain was captured by sequencing in a study of memory CD4+ T cells and cytomegalovirus serostatus. Overall study context: This sample comes from healthy Belgian adults, several CMV seropositive, roughly 22 seronegative. Whole-study findings and limits: Each of 55 to 80 CMV-associated TCRbeta sequences occurred in one to five individuals.

Germline CDR1 MDHEN, CDR2 SYDVKM. V was pared by 3 bases and J by 2 bases, with 11 bases between. The CDR3 sequence is 14 residues long. Here immunoSEQ multiplex PCR was the method, and the copy in TCRdb shows in-frame clones only, minus some. The sample shows tens of thousands of clones, 76% of them seen only once. The sort gate was single viable CD3+CD4+CD8-CD45RO+ cells for memory CD4+ T cells. Donors' CMV status reflects serum IgG against pp150, pp28, p38, p52. Positive selection with CD4 microbeads enriched total CD4+ T cells. This clone was seen only a few times. Its antigen is unidentified. Within the sample, other DNA sequences also encode this same CDR3.

The gene calls are TRBV28 and TRBJ2-7, with D possibly matching TRBD1 (5 bases). This sequence was found in an adult in good health and CMV-seronegative. Material for sequencing was memory CD4+ T cells from blood. CDR3 in amino acids: CASSLSAGTYEQYF. Written as DNA, the CDR3 is TGTGCCAGCAGTTTGTCGGCAGGGACCTACGAGCAGTACTTC.